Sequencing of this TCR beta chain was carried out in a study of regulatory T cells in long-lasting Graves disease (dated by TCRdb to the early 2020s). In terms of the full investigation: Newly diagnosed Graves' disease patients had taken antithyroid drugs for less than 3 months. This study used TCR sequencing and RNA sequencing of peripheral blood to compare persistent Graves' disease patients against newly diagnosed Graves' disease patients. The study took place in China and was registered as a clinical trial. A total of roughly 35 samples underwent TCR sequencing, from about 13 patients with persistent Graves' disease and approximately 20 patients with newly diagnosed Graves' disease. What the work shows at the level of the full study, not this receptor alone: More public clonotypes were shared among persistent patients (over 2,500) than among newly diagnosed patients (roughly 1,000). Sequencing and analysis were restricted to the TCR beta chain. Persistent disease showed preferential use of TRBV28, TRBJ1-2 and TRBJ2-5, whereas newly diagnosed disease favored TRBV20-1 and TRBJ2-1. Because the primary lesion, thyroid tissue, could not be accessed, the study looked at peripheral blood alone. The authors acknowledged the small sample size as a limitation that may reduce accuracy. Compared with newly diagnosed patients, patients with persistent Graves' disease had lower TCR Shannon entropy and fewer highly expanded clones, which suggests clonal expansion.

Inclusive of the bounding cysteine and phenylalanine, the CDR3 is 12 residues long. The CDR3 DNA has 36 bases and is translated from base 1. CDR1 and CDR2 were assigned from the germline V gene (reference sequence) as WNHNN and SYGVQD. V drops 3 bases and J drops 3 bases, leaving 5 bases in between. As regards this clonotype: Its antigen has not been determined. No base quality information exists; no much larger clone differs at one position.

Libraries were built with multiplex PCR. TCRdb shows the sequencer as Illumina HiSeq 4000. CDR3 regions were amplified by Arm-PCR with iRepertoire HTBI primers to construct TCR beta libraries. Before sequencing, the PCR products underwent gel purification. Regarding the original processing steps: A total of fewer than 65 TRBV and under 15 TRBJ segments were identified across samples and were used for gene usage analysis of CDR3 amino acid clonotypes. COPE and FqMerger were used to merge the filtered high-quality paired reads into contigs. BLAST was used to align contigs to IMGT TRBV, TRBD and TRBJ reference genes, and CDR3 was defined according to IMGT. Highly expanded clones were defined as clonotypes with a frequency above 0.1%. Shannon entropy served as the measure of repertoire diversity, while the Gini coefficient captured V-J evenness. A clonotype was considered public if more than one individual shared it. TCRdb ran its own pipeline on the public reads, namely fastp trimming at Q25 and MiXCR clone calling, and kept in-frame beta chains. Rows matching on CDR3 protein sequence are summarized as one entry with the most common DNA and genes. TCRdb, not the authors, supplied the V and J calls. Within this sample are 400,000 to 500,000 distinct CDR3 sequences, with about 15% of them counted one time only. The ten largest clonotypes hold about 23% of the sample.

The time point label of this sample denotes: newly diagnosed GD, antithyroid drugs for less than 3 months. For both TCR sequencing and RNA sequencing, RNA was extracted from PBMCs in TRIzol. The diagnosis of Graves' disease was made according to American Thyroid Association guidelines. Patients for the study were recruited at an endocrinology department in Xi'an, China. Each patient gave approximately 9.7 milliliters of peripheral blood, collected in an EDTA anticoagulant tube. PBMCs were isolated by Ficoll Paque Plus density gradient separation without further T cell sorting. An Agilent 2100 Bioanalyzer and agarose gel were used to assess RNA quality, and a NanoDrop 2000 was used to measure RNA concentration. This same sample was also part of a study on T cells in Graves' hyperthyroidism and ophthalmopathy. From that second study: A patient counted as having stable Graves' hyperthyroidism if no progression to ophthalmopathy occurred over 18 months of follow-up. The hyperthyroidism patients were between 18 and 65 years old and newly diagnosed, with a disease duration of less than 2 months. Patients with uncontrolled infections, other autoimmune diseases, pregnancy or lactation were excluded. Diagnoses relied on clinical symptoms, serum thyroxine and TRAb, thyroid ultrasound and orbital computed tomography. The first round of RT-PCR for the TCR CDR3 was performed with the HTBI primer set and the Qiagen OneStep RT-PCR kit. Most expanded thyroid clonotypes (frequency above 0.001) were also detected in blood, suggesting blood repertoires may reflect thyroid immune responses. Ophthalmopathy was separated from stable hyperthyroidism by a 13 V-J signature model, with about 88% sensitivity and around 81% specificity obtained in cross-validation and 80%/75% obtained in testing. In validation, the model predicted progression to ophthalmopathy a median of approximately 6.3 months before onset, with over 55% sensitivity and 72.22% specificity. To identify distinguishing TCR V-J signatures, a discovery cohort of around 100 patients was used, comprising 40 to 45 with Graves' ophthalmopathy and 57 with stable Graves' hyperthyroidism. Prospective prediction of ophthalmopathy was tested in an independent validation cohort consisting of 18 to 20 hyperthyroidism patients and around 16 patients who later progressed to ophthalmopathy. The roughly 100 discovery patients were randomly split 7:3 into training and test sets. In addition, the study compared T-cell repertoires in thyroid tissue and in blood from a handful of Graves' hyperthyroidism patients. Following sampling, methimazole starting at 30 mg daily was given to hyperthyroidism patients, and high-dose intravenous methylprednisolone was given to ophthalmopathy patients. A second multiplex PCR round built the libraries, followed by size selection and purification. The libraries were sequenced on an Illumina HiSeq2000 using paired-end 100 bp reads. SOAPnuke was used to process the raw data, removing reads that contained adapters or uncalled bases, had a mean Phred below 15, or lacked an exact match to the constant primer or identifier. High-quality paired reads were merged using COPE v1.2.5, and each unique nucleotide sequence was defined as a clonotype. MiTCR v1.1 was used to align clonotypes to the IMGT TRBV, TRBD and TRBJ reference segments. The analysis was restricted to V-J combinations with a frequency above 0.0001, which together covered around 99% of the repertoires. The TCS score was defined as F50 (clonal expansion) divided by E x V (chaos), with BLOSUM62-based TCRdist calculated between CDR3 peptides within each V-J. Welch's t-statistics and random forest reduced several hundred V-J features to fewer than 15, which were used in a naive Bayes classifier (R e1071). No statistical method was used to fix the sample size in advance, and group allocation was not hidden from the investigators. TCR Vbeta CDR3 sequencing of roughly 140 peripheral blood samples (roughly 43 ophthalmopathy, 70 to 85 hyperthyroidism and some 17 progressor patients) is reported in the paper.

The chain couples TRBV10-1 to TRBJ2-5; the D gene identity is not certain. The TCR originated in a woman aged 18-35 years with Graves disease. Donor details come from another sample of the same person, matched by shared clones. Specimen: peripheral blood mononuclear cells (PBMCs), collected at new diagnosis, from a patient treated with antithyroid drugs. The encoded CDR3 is CASSDIEETQYF. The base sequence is TGCGCCAGCAGTGATATAGAAGAGACCCAGTACTTC.